This T cell receptor (beta chain) was documented in a study of naive and memory T cell subsets. An equimolar mix of two oligonucleotides served as the beta constant-region primer for TRBC1 and TRBC2. Nested alpha and beta constant-region primers with the SP2 primer drove four PCR rounds on ligated cDNA. TCRdb reprocessed the UMI-ligation and nested PCR reads via MiXCR and lists one record per CDR3 protein. Of approximately 90,000 distinct CDR3 sequences detected, 10% to 12% appear once; the ten largest clones hold around 0.13%. V dropped 5 bases and J dropped 4 bases, with 9 bases sitting between them. CDR1 is SQVTM and CDR2 is ANQGSEA in the germline V gene. The CDR3 has 12 residues. Study observations and caveats: Diversity fell and Gini index rose from naive through CM, EM, EMRA. Possibly reflecting memory cells re-expressing CD45RA, a few larger clonotypes occurred in naive repertoires, especially CD8.

This clonotype was seen only a few times. Its cognate antigen is unknown. This chain links TRBV29-1 with TRBJ2-1; D gene uncertain. The source material was naive CD4+ T cells from blood. The TCR was taken from a human donor in good health. The CDR3 nucleotides read TGCAGCGTTTCCAGCCTATACAATGAGCAGTTCTTC. This codes for CSVSSLYNEQFF.